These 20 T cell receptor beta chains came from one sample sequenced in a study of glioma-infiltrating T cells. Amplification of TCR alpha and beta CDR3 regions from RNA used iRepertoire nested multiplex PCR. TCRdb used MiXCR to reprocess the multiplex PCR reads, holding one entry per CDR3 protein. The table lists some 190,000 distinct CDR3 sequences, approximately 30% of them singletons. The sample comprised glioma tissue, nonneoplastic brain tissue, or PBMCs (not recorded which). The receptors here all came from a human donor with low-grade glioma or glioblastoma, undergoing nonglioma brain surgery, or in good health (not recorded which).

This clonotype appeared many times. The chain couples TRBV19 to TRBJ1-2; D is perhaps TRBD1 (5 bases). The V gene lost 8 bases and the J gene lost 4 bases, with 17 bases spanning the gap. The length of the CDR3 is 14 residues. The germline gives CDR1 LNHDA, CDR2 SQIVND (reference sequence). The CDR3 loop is CASATASEGYGYTF. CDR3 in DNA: TGTGCCAGTGCGACAGCTTCAGAGGGCTATGGCTACACCTTC. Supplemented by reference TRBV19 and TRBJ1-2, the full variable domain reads DGGITQSPKYLFRKEGQNVTLSCEQNLNHDAMYWYRQDPGQGLRLIYYSQIVNDFQKGDIAEGYSVSREKKESFPLTVTSAQKNPTAFYLCASATASEGYGYTFGSGTRLTVV.

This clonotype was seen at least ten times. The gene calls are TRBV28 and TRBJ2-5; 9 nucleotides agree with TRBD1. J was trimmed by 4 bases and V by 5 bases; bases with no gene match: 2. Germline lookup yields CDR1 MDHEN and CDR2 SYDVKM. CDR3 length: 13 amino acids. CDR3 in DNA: TGTGCCAGCAGTGGACAGGGGATAGAGACCCAGTACTTC. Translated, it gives CASSGQGIETQYF.

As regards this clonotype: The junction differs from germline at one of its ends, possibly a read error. CDR3 sequence (DNA): TGTGCCAGCAGATTGGCACCTACAGTACCTCAAGTGGGCCAGTACTTC. This gives the protein CASRLAPTVPQVGQYF. The chain has TRBV5-6 and TRBJ2-5; D not resolved. Germline V gives CDR1 SGHDT, CDR2 YYEEEE. The CDR3 sequence is 16 residues long.

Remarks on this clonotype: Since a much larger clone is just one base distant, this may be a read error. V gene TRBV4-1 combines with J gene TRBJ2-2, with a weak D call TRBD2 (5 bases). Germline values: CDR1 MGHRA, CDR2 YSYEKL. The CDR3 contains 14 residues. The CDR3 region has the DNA TGCGCCAGCGAGCCGGTCGTAGAGGCCGGGGAGATGTTTTTT. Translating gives CASEPVVEAGEMFF.

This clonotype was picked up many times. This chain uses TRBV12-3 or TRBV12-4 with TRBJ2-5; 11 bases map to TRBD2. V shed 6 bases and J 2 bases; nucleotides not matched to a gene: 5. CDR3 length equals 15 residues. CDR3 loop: CASSRTSGHQETQYF. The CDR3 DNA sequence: TGTGCCAGCAGCCGGACTAGCGGGCATCAAGAGACCCAGTACTTC.

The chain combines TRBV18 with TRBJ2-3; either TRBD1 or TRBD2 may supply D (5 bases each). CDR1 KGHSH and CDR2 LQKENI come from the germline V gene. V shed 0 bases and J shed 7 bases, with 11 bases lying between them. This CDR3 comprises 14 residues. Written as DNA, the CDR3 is TGTGCCAGCTCACCACCCGGGGCAGGGAATACGCAGTATTTT. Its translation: CASSPPGAGNTQYF.

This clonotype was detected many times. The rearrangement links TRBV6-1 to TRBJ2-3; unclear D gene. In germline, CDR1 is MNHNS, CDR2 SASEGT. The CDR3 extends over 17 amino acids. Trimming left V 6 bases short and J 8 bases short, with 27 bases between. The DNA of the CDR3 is TGTGCCAGCAGCCTCGGCGCCGCAGGAGCAGGAGTGGGTACGCAGTATTTT. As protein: CASSLGAAGAGVGTQYF.

CDR3 in amino acids: CASSLAWTSGLGEQFF. The CDR3 DNA follows: TGTGCCAGCAGCTTAGCCTGGACTAGCGGTCTGGGAGAGCAGTTCTTC. V gene TRBV11-2 combines with J gene TRBJ2-1, with TRBD2 matching 10 bases. In germline, CDR1 is SGHAT, CDR2 FQNNGV. The CDR3 contains 16 residues. Trimming cost V 1 base and J 10 bases; bases outside gene matches: 10.

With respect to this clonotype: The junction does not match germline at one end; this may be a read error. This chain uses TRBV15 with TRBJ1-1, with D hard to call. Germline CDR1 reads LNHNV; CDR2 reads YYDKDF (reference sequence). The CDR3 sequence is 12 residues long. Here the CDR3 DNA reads TGTGCCACCAGCGGATATGATACTGTAGCTTCCTTT. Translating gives CATSGYDTVASF.

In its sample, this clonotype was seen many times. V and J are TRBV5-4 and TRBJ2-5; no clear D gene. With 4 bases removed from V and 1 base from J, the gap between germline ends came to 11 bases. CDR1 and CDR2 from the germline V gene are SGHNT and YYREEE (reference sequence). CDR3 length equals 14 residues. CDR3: CASSRPPPQETQYF. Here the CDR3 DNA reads TGTGCCAGCAGCCGCCCCCCGCCCCAAGAGACCCAGTACTTC.

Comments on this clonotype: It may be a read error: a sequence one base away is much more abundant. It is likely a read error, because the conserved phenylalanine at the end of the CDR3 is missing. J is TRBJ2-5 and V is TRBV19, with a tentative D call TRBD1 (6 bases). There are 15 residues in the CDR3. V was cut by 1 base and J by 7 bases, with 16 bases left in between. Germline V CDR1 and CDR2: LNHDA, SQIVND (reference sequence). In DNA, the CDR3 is TGTGCCAGTAGTATAGTGTCAGGGGCCCCAGGGACCCAGTACTTA. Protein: CASSIVSGAPGTQYL.

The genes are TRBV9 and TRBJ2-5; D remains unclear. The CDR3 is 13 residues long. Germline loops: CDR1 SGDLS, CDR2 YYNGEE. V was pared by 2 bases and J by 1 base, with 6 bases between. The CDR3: CASSVRSQETQYF. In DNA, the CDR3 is TGTGCCAGCAGCGTCAGGAGCCAAGAGACCCAGTACTTC.

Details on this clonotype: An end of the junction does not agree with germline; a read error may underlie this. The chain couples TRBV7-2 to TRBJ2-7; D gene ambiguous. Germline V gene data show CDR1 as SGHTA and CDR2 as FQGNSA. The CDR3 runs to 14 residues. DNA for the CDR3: TGTGCCATCAGCTTAGTGGATAGCACCTACGAGCAGTACTTC. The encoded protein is CAISLVDSTYEQYF.

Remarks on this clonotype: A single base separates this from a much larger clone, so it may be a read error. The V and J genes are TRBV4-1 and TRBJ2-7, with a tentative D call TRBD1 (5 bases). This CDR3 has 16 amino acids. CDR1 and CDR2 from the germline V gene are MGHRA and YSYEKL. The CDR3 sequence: CASSQDVGQGFYDQYF. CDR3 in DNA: TGCGCCAGCAGCCAAGATGTCGGCCAGGGCTTCTACGATCAGTACTTC.

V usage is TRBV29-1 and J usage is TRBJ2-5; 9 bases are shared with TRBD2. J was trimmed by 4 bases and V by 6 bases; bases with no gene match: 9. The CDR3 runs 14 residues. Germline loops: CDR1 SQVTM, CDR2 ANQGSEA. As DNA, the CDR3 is TGCAGCGTGGGCGTAGCGGGAGTAGGAGAGACCCAGTACTTC. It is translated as CSVGVAGVGETQYF.

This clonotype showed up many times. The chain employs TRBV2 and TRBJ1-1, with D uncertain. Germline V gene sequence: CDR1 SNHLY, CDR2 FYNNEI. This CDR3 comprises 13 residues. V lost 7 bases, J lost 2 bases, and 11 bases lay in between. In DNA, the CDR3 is TGTGCCAGCATGTTGGCACTCAACACTGAAGCTTTCTTT. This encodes CASMLALNTEAFF.

CDR3 region: CASSQASGRAPRETQYF. CDR3 bases: TGTGCCAGCAGCCAAGCTAGCGGGAGGGCCCCCAGAGAGACCCAGTACTTC. The chain combines TRBV14 with TRBJ2-5; TRBD2 matches 12 bases. The ends lost 1 base at V and 4 bases at J; junction bases unmatched: 7. Germline CDR1 reads SGHDN; CDR2 reads FVKESK. This CDR3 has 17 amino acids.

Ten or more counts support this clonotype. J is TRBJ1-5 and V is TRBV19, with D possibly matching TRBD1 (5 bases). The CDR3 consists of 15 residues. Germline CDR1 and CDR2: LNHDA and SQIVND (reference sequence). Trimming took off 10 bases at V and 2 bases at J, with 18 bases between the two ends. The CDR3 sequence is CATKGRQGGNQPQHF. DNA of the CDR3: TGTGCCACAAAGGGGAGGCAGGGTGGCAATCAGCCCCAGCATTTT.

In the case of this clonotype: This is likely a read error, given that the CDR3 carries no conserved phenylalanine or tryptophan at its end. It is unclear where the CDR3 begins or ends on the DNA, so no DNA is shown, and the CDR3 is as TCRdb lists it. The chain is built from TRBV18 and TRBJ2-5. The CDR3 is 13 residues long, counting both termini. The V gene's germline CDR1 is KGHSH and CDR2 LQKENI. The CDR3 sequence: CASSPPSAESNFS.

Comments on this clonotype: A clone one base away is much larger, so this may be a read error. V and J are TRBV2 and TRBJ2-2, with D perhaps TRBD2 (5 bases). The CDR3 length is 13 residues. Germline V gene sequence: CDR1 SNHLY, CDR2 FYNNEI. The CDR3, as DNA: TGTGCCAGCAGTGAGACGCGCCCCGGGAAGCTGTTTTTT. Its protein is CASSETRPGKLFF.